These T cell receptor beta chains were read from a single sample in a study of blood T cell repertoires in COVID-19. Only in-frame clones appear in the TCRdb table, and some are missing; sequencing was by immunoSEQ multiplex PCR. This sample carries roughly 100,000 clones, around 81% of them seen once, and the ten largest clones take 7.5% to 10%. The specimen was peripheral blood. These receptors were taken from a woman aged 70-85 years with acute or convalescent COVID-19. Each CDR3 is given with its conserved first and last residue. The D gene is left open where the match is weak. Expanded clones get a size class; other rows say once, few or many, or leave the size out.

abundance | d_gene | j_gene | v_gene | CDR3aa | CDR3nt
- | TRBD1 | TRBJ1-4 | TRBV10-2 | CASMDRVATNEKLFF | TGCGCCAGCATGGACAGGGTTGCAACTAATGAAAAACTGTTTTTT
- | - | TRBJ1-2 | TRBV9 | CASSVSPGGRAYYGYTF | TGTGCCAGCAGCGTATCCCCGGGAGGGCGGGCGTACTATGGCTACACCTTC
- | TRBD2 | TRBJ2-3 | TRBV5-4 | CASSLAGTRTDTQYF | TGTGCCAGCAGCCTAGCGGGGACCCGCACAGATACGCAGTATTTT
once | TRBD2 | TRBJ2-7 | TRBV2 | CASRPTSGGSYEQYF | TGTGCCAGCAGACCCACTAGCGGAGGGTCCTACGAGCAGTACTTC
few | - | TRBJ2-7 | TRBV6-5 | CASSYPRREQYF | TGTGCCAGCAGTTACCCCCGTCGGGAGCAGTACTTC
- | - | TRBJ1-1 | TRBV19 | CASSTSPGGMNTEAFF | TGTGCCAGTAGTACCTCCCCAGGTGGAATGAACACTGAAGCTTTCTTT
- | - | TRBJ1-4 | TRBV5-1 | CASSPGVGGTNEKLFF | TGCGCCAGCAGCCCCGGGGTTGGGGGGACTAATGAAAAACTGTTTTTT
- | - | TRBJ2-2 | TRBV28 | CASIRGAGELFF | TGTGCCAGCATCCGGGGAGCCGGGGAGCTGTTTTTT
- | - | TRBJ2-7 | TRBV30 | CACMTGLSYEQYF | TGTGCCTGTATGACAGGACTCTCCTACGAGCAGTACTTC
- | TRBD1 | TRBJ1-4 | TRBV19 | CASSRDRGSEKLFF | TGTGCCAGTAGTAGGGACAGGGGGAGTGAAAAACTGTTTTTT
few | - | TRBJ1-1 | TRBV11-2 | CASSSLLPGAEVNTEAFF | TGTGCCAGCAGCTCCCTACTGCCGGGAGCAGAGGTGAACACTGAAGCTTTCTTT
- | TRBD1 | TRBJ2-3 | TRBV15 | CATSIRQGTPDTQYF | TGTGCCACCAGCATCCGACAGGGGACCCCAGATACGCAGTATTTT
few | - | TRBJ2-2 | TRBV6-6 | CASSYLDSANTGELFF | TGTGCCAGCAGTTATCTGGACAGCGCGAACACCGGGGAGCTGTTTTTT
- | - | TRBJ1-1 | TRBV5-1 | CASSFNSLNTEAFF | TGCGCCAGCAGCTTTAACTCGCTGAACACTGAAGCTTTCTTT
- | - | TRBJ1-4 | TRBV5-1 | CASSLEWATTNEKLFF | TGCGCCAGCAGCTTGGAGTGGGCCACAACTAATGAAAAACTGTTTTTT
- | TRBD2 | TRBJ2-6 | TRBV19 | CASSQLAGYSGANVLTF | TGTGCCAGTAGTCAACTAGCGGGATATTCTGGGGCCAACGTCCTGACTTTC
once | TRBD2 | TRBJ2-3 | TRBV7-2 | CASSLALAGGADTQYF | TGTGCCAGCAGCTTGGCACTAGCGGGAGGTGCAGATACGCAGTATTTT
- | TRBD1 | TRBJ2-1 | TRBV6-5 | CASSYRASGGQFF | TGTGCCAGCAGTTACAGGGCTTCAGGGGGGCAGTTCTTC
- | TRBD1 | TRBJ1-6 | TRBV5-5 | CASSPGQGATPLHF | TGTGCCAGCAGTCCGGGACAGGGGGCTACACCCCTCCACTTT
- | TRBD1 | TRBJ1-1 | TRBV5-1 | CASSLSGQGNTEAFF | TGCGCCAGCAGCTTGTCCGGACAGGGGAACACTGAAGCTTTCTTT
- | - | TRBJ1-2 | TRBV9 | CASSLTENYGYTF | TGTGCCAGCAGCCTGACAGAGAACTATGGCTACACCTTC
- | - | TRBJ1-1 | TRBV19 | CASSPYDRYTEAFF | TGTGCCAGTAGTCCTTATGACAGGTACACTGAAGCTTTCTTT
- | - | TRBJ1-1 | TRBV9 | CASSPQNTEAFF | TGTGCCAGCAGCCCACAGAACACTGAAGCTTTCTTT
few | TRBD1 | TRBJ1-6 | TRBV7-9 | CASSIRQGPNNNSPLHF | TGTGCCAGCAGCATCCGACAGGGACCCAACAATAATTCACCCCTCCACTTT
- | - | TRBJ1-2 | TRBV9 | CASSRGGNGYTF | TGTGCCAGCAGTCGGGGGGGAAATGGCTACACCTTC
- | TRBD1 | TRBJ1-2 | TRBV19 | CASSSGQGRAHGYTF | TGTGCCAGTAGTAGTGGACAGGGGAGAGCCCATGGCTACACCTTC
- | - | TRBJ1-1 | TRBV2 | CASSEQGDGTEAFF | TGTGCCAGCAGTGAACAAGGGGATGGGACTGAAGCTTTCTTT
once | - | TRBJ2-1 | TRBV7-9 | CASSLDRWTTDNEQFF | TGTGCCAGCAGCTTAGATAGATGGACTACGGACAATGAGCAGTTCTTC
- | TRBD2 | TRBJ2-3 | TRBV30 | CAWSVGAGSTDTQYF | TGTGCCTGGAGTGTAGGAGCGGGGAGCACAGATACGCAGTATTTT